The 4 T cell receptor beta chains given below trace back to one sample, sequenced in a study of blood T cell repertoires in COVID-19. The assay was immunoSEQ multiplex PCR, and TCRdb's table has in-frame clones only and misses some. There are 100,000 to 150,000 clones in the sample; 81% occur only once, and 3.8% lies in the top ten. Input material: peripheral blood. The source of these receptors is a woman aged 45-59 years with acute or convalescent COVID-19.

The chain recombines TRBV18 with TRBJ1-3, with 8 bases aligning to TRBD1. This CDR3 spans 18 amino acids. The germline gives CDR1 KGHSH, CDR2 LQKENI. Trimming at V came to 2 bases and at J to 3 bases, leaving 12 bases not matched to a gene. The CDR3: CASSPNPTGAVVGNTIYF. CDR3 bases: TGTGCCAGCTCACCAAACCCGACAGGGGCGGTAGTTGGAAACACCATATATTTT.

This clone was seen a single time. In DNA, the CDR3 is TGTGCCAGCACTCCCCCGAGTGGGCCCCAGCATTTT. Protein: CASTPPSGPQHF. This rearrangement joins TRBV6-5 to TRBJ1-5, with D uncertain. V lost 7 bases, J lost 9 bases, and 13 bases lay in between. CDR1 and CDR2 from the germline V gene are MNHEY and SVGAGI. The CDR3 loop spans 12 amino acids.

This chain connects TRBV15 to TRBJ1-5; 8 bases agree with TRBD1. V gave up 3 bases and J gave up 6 bases; unmatched junction bases: 13. This CDR3 comprises 17 residues. Germline CDR1 and CDR2: LNHNV and YYDKDF (reference sequence). The CDR3 bases are TGTGCCACCAGCAGCCGGATATCCCCAGGGGGCGGTCAGCCCCAGCATTTT. It translates to CATSSRISPGGGQPQHF.

The V gene is TRBV28, the J gene TRBJ1-4; tentative D call: TRBD1 (6 bases). The V end was cut by 7 bases, the J end by 7 bases, with 13 bases between. The germline CDR1 and CDR2 sequences are MDHEN and SYDVKM. The CDR3 is 13 residues long. The CDR3 reads CASNRGTGEKLFF. For the CDR3, the DNA is TGTGCCAGCAATAGGGGGACGGGTGAAAAACTGTTTTTT. The full variable domain, completed using reference TRBV28 and TRBJ1-4, is DVKVTQSSRYLVKRTGEKVFLECVQDMDHENMFWYRQDPGLGLRLIYFSYDVKMKEKGDIPEGYSVSREKKERFSLILESASTNQTSMYLCASNRGTGEKLFFGSGTQLSVL.